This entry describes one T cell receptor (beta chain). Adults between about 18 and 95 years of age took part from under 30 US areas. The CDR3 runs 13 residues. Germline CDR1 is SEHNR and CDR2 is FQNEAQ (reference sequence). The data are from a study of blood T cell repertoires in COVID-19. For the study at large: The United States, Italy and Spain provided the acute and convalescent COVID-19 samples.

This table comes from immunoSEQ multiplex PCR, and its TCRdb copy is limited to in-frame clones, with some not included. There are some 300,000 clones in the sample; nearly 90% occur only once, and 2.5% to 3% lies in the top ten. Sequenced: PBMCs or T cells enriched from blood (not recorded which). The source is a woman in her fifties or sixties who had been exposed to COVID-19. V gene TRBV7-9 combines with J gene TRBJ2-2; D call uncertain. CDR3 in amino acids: CSCRQGFTGELFF. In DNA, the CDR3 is TGTTCGTGCCGACAAGGATTCACCGGGGAGCTGTTTTTT. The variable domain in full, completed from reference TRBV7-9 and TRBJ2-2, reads DTGVSQNPRHKITKRGQNVTFRCDPISEHNRLYWYRQTLGQGPEFLTYFQNEAQLEKSRLLSDRFSAERPKGSFSTLEIQRTEQGDSAMYLCSCRQGFTGELFFGEGSRLTVL.